This TCR beta chain was recorded in a study of graft-versus-host responses after intestinal transplantation. Study as a whole: All recipients got anti-thymocyte globulin induction, then tacrolimus and steroids for roughly 3 years. Findings and limits, study-wide: Detected in recipient marrow were GvH clones, some of which were first observed in ileum or blood. Individuals carrying graft-donor T cell macrochimerism showed high graft-versus-host to host-versus-graft clonal ratios in allografts. Circulating GvH clones peaking coincided with falling HvG clones soon after transplant.

The CDR3 spans 11 residues. Germline loops: CDR1 GTSNPN, CDR2 SVGIG (reference sequence). Trimming stripped 5 bases from V and 2 bases from J, with 3 bases between. This clone has a single count. The antigen remains unidentified. Libraries were prepared by immunoSEQ multiplex PCR; TCRdb keeps only in-frame clonotypes and omits some of them. The sample holds 40,000 or so clones; 80% to 95% are singletons and the top ten take around 3.6%. The chain employs TRBV30 and TRBJ2-2; D is undetermined. The source is a human patient who received an intestinal transplant, so some T cells may come from the graft donor. The source was PBMCs, collected almost 750 days after intestinal transplantation. The CDR3 coding sequence is TGTGCCTGGGACAACACCGGGGAGCTGTTTTTT. It yields the protein CAWDNTGELFF.